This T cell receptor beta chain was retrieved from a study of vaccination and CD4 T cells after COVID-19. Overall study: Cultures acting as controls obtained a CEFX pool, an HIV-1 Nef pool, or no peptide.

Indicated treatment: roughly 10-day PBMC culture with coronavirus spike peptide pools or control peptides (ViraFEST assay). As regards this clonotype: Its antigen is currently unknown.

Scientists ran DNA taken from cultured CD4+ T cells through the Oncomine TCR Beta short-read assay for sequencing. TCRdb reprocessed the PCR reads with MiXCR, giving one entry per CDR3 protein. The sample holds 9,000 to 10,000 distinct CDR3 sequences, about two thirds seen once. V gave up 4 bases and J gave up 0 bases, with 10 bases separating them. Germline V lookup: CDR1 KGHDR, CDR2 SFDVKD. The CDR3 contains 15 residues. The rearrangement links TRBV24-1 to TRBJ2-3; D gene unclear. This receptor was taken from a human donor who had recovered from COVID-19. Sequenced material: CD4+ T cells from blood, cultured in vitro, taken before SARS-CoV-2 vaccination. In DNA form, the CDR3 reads TGTGCCACCAGTGAGGCCGTTACCAGCACAGATACGCAGTATTTT. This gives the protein CATSEAVTSTDTQYF.